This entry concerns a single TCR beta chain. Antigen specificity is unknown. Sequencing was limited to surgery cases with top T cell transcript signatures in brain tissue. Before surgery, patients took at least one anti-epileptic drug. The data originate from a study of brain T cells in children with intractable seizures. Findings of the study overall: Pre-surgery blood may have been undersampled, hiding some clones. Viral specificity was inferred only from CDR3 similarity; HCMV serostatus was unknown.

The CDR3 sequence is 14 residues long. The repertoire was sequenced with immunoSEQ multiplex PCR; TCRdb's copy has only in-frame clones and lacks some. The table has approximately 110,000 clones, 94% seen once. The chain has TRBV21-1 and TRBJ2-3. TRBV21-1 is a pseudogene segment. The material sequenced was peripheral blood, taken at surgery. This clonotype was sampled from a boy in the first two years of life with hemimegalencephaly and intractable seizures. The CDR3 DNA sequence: TGTGCCAGCATCCGGGGACCCCTTACAGATACGCAGTATTTT. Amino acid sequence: CASIRGPLTDTQYF.